The rows below give T cell receptor beta chains drawn from one sample of a study of T cells in Graves' hyperthyroidism and ophthalmopathy. TCRdb independently ran MiXCR on the multiplex PCR reads; one entry per CDR3 protein. Of around 570,000 distinct CDR3 sequences in the sample, just under 20% are singletons; the top ten hold over 45%. Sequencing was performed on blood. Receptor source: a middle-aged man with Graves' ophthalmopathy. Each CDR3 is given with its conserved first and last residue. A D gene is named only where the DNA matches it firmly. Clone size is not always given. Where it is, it says once, few, many or a class for expanded clones.

clone_size: few
v_call: TRBV7-2
j_call: TRBJ1-2
d_call: NA
cdr3_nt: TGTGCCAGCAGCAGGGGCCTGGGGGATATGGGCGGCTACACCTTC
cdr3_aa: CASSRGLGDMGGYTF

clone_size: many
v_call: TRBV7-9
j_call: TRBJ2-7
d_call: TRBD2
cdr3_nt: TGTGCCAGCAGCTTCGGGACTACCGAGCAGTACTTC
cdr3_aa: CASSFGTTEQYF

clone_size: few
v_call: TRBV10-3
j_call: TRBJ1-4
d_call: TRBD1
cdr3_nt: TGTGCCATCAGCCCGGGACAGAGCCATGAAAAACTGTTTTTT
cdr3_aa: CAISPGQSHEKLFF

clone_size: many
v_call: TRBV6-1
j_call: TRBJ2-3
d_call: NA
cdr3_nt: TGTGCCAGCACCCGGGGGGCTAGCGGACTTACAGATACGCAGTATTTT
cdr3_aa: CASTRGASGLTDTQYF

clone_size: many
v_call: TRBV2
j_call: TRBJ2-3
d_call: NA
cdr3_nt: TGTGCCAGCAGTGATTTCGGGGGGCGGTTGTACACAGATACGCAGTATTTT
cdr3_aa: CASSDFGGRLYTDTQYF

clone_size: few
v_call: TRBV5-1
j_call: TRBJ1-1
d_call: TRBD1
cdr3_nt: TGCGCCAGCTGGCGAGAGGACCCGAGTTTCCCGGGACAGGGGGTTAACACTGAAGCTTTCTTT
cdr3_aa: CASWREDPSFPGQGVNTEAFF

clone_size: few
v_call: TRBV29-1
j_call: TRBJ1-5
d_call: NA
cdr3_nt: TGCATAACGACTGAACCTGGGGCTCATCAGCCCCAGCATTTT
cdr3_aa: CITTEPGAHQPQHF

clone_size: NA
v_call: TRBV5-1
j_call: TRBJ2-7
d_call: NA
cdr3_nt: TGCGCCAGCGGACTTGATGGGGTACCATATTACGAGCAGTACTTC
cdr3_aa: CASGLDGVPYYEQYF

clone_size: NA
v_call: TRBV6-2/TRBV6-3
j_call: TRBJ1-3
d_call: NA
cdr3_nt: TGTGCCAGTGGGTTTTTAGAGGCTGGAAACACCATATATTTT
cdr3_aa: CASGFLEAGNTIYF

clone_size: few
v_call: TRBV19
j_call: TRBJ1-5
d_call: NA
cdr3_nt: TGTGCCAGTAGTATTTTCACGGGTCTTAGCAATCAGCCCCAGCATTTT
cdr3_aa: CASSIFTGLSNQPQHF

clone_size: NA
v_call: TRBV3-1
j_call: TRBJ2-5
d_call: NA
cdr3_nt: TGTGCCAGCAGCAGGCCGGGGGTCCAGTACTTC
cdr3_aa: CASSRPGVQYF

clone_size: NA
v_call: TRBV28
j_call: TRBJ2-1
d_call: NA
cdr3_nt: TGTGCCAGCAGTTTACTAGGGTATGAGCAGTTCTTC
cdr3_aa: CASSLLGYEQFF

clone_size: few
v_call: TRBV18
j_call: TRBJ2-1
d_call: TRBD2
cdr3_nt: TGTGCCAGCTCAGCGACTAGCGGGAGTGTCTATGAGCAGTTCTTC
cdr3_aa: CASSATSGSVYEQFF

clone_size: NA
v_call: TRBV5-1
j_call: TRBJ1-2
d_call: NA
cdr3_nt: TGCGCCAGCAGCTGGACCGACAGTAACTATGGCTACACCTTC
cdr3_aa: CASSWTDSNYGYTF

clone_size: NA
v_call: TRBV12-3/TRBV12-4
j_call: TRBJ2-3
d_call: NA
cdr3_nt: TGTGCCAGCAGTTTAGGACAGAGGAACACAGATACGCAGTATTTT
cdr3_aa: CASSLGQRNTDTQYF

clone_size: many
v_call: TRBV20-1
j_call: TRBJ1-3
d_call: NA
cdr3_nt: TGCAGTGCTAGAGATTCGGGGTTCGCCGGAAACACCATATATTTT
cdr3_aa: CSARDSGFAGNTIYF

clone_size: many
v_call: TRBV2
j_call: TRBJ2-7
d_call: TRBD2
cdr3_nt: TGTGCCAGCAGGAGACTACTAGCGGGAGTGGGCGAGCAGTACTTC
cdr3_aa: CASRRLLAGVGEQYF

clone_size: many
v_call: TRBV3-1
j_call: TRBJ1-3
d_call: NA
cdr3_nt: TGTGCCAGCAGCCAAGGGACCGGAAACACCATATATTTT
cdr3_aa: CASSQGTGNTIYF

clone_size: NA
v_call: TRBV20-1
j_call: TRBJ1-2
d_call: TRBD1
cdr3_nt: TGCAGTGCACCGACAGGGGTTGAAATCTATGGCTACACCTTC
cdr3_aa: CSAPTGVEIYGYTF

clone_size: many
v_call: TRBV12-3/TRBV12-4
j_call: TRBJ2-3
d_call: NA
cdr3_nt: TGTGCCAGCAGTCCTACGGGGGCGGACACAGATACGCAGTATTTT
cdr3_aa: CASSPTGADTDTQYF

clone_size: NA
v_call: TRBV4-1
j_call: TRBJ2-7
d_call: NA
cdr3_nt: TGCGCCAGCAGCCAAGACTCGCGCTACGAGCAGTACTTC
cdr3_aa: CASSQDSRYEQYF

clone_size: NA
v_call: TRBV14
j_call: TRBJ1-3
d_call: NA
cdr3_nt: TGTGCCAGCAGCCACGTCGGGGGAAACACCATATATTTT
cdr3_aa: CASSHVGGNTIYF

clone_size: many
v_call: TRBV10-3
j_call: TRBJ2-5
d_call: NA
cdr3_nt: TGTGCCATCAGTGGAAGAGGGCGGTTCCAAGAGACCCAGTACTTC
cdr3_aa: CAISGRGRFQETQYF

clone_size: few
v_call: TRBV11-1
j_call: TRBJ2-2
d_call: TRBD1
cdr3_nt: TGTGCCAGCAGGTCCGGGACAGTGAACACCGGGGAGCTGTTTTTT
cdr3_aa: CASRSGTVNTGELFF

clone_size: NA
v_call: TRBV25-1
j_call: TRBJ1-1
d_call: NA
cdr3_nt: TGTGCCAGCAGAAGTGTTAGTGAAGCTTTCTTT
cdr3_aa: CASRSVSEAFF

clone_size: NA
v_call: TRBV28
j_call: TRBJ2-3
d_call: TRBD1
cdr3_nt: TGTCCCAGCCCACCCTTGGACAGGGGTGTAGGAGATACGCAGTATTTT
cdr3_aa: CPSPPLDRGVGDTQYF

clone_size: many
v_call: TRBV20-1
j_call: TRBJ2-2
d_call: TRBD2
cdr3_nt: TGCAGTGCTAGAACGGGAGGGGGGAACACCGGGGAGCTGTTTTTT
cdr3_aa: CSARTGGGNTGELFF

clone_size: NA
v_call: TRBV5-1
j_call: TRBJ1-1
d_call: TRBD1
cdr3_nt: TGCGCCAGCACCCGGAGGGGGACAGGGGAGGTGAACACTGAAGCTTTCTTT
cdr3_aa: CASTRRGTGEVNTEAFF

clone_size: many
v_call: TRBV7-2
j_call: TRBJ2-2
d_call: TRBD2
cdr3_nt: TGTGCCAGCAGCTTTCTCTGGGCGCTAGCGGGAAACACCGGGGAGCTGTTTTTT
cdr3_aa: CASSFLWALAGNTGELFF

clone_size: few
v_call: TRBV25-1
j_call: TRBJ2-3
d_call: NA
cdr3_nt: TGTGCCAGCAGTGAATCGGGCACAGATACGCAGTATTTT
cdr3_aa: CASSESGTDTQYF

clone_size: many
v_call: TRBV11-1
j_call: TRBJ2-3
d_call: TRBD1
cdr3_nt: TGTGCCACCACAGGGGGCCCTGTCACAGATACGCAGTATTTT
cdr3_aa: CATTGGPVTDTQYF

clone_size: many
v_call: TRBV7-2
j_call: TRBJ2-2
d_call: TRBD2
cdr3_nt: TGTGCCAGCAGCTTCCTTAGCGGGACCACCGGGGAGCTGTTTTTT
cdr3_aa: CASSFLSGTTGELFF

clone_size: many
v_call: TRBV30
j_call: TRBJ1-2
d_call: NA
cdr3_nt: TGTGCCTGGATAAGGCAGAGTTGGGGCTACACCTTC
cdr3_aa: CAWIRQSWGYTF

clone_size: NA
v_call: TRBV10-3
j_call: TRBJ2-5
d_call: TRBD2
cdr3_nt: TGTGCCATCAGTCCGGGACTAGCGGGGCCCGTGGGAGAGACCCAGTACTTC
cdr3_aa: CAISPGLAGPVGETQYF

clone_size: NA
v_call: TRBV9
j_call: TRBJ1-2
d_call: NA
cdr3_nt: TGTGCCAGCAGCCACCTCGGGACGTATGGCTACACCTTC
cdr3_aa: CASSHLGTYGYTF

clone_size: few
v_call: TRBV7-9
j_call: TRBJ2-5
d_call: TRBD2
cdr3_nt: TGTGCCAGCAGCTTAGCGACTAGCGGGGGAGGAGAGACCCAGTACTTC
cdr3_aa: CASSLATSGGGETQYF

clone_size: few
v_call: TRBV7-2
j_call: TRBJ1-6
d_call: NA
cdr3_nt: TGTGCCAGCAGCTTATCGAGCTCCTATAATTCACCCCTCCACTTT
cdr3_aa: CASSLSSSYNSPLHF

clone_size: many
v_call: TRBV6-1
j_call: TRBJ1-1
d_call: NA
cdr3_nt: TGTGCCAGCAGCTTTAAGGGTACACAAGCTTTCTTT
cdr3_aa: CASSFKGTQAFF

clone_size: many
v_call: TRBV12-3/TRBV12-4
j_call: TRBJ1-2
d_call: TRBD1
cdr3_nt: TGTGCCAGCAGTATTCTGACAGGGGGCTTAAGTGGCTACACCTTC
cdr3_aa: CASSILTGGLSGYTF

clone_size: NA
v_call: TRBV10-3
j_call: TRBJ1-1
d_call: TRBD1
cdr3_nt: TGTGCCATTAGGGACAGGGGAATGAACACTGAAGCTTTCTTT
cdr3_aa: CAIRDRGMNTEAFF

clone_size: many
v_call: TRBV27
j_call: TRBJ1-5
d_call: NA
cdr3_nt: TGTGCCAGCAGTTTTAGCCAGGGCAATCAGCCCCAGCATTTT
cdr3_aa: CASSFSQGNQPQHF

clone_size: NA
v_call: TRBV7-9
j_call: TRBJ2-1
d_call: TRBD1
cdr3_nt: TGTGCCAGCAGCGTATCCACAGGGGGCCAAGGCGGTGAGCAGTTCTTC
cdr3_aa: CASSVSTGGQGGEQFF

clone_size: NA
v_call: TRBV6-5
j_call: TRBJ2-7
d_call: TRBD1
cdr3_nt: TGTGCCAGCAGTTACGGGAAGGGACAGGGAATAGGCGAGCAGTACTTC
cdr3_aa: CASSYGKGQGIGEQYF

clone_size: many
v_call: TRBV2
j_call: TRBJ2-1
d_call: NA
cdr3_nt: TGTGCCAGCACGGGAGAAGACAATGAGCAGTTCTTC
cdr3_aa: CASTGEDNEQFF

clone_size: few
v_call: TRBV3-1
j_call: TRBJ2-1
d_call: NA
cdr3_nt: TGTGCCAGCAGCCTGCTTACCTTCCCTAACAATGAGCAGTTCTTC
cdr3_aa: CASSLLTFPNNEQFF

clone_size: many
v_call: TRBV3-1
j_call: TRBJ2-1
d_call: TRBD2
cdr3_nt: TGTGCCAGTACGGATGAGCCAGCGGGAAGGTACAATGAGCAGTTCTTC
cdr3_aa: CASTDEPAGRYNEQFF

clone_size: NA
v_call: TRBV12-3/TRBV12-4
j_call: TRBJ1-4
d_call: NA
cdr3_nt: TGTGCCAGCAGTTTAGACAGTCAGGAAAAACTGTTTTTT
cdr3_aa: CASSLDSQEKLFF

clone_size: NA
v_call: TRBV7-9
j_call: TRBJ2-7
d_call: TRBD1
cdr3_nt: TGTGCCAGCGGGTGGACAGGGGGCAACGAGCAGTACTTC
cdr3_aa: CASGWTGGNEQYF

clone_size: NA
v_call: TRBV30
j_call: TRBJ2-7
d_call: TRBD1
cdr3_nt: TGTGCCTGGGTGGACAGGGGCTACGAGCAGTACTTC
cdr3_aa: CAWVDRGYEQYF